These 15 T cell receptor beta chains share one sample of origin, sequenced in a study of CD8+ T cells in alopecia areata (dated by TCRdb to the late 2010s). The receptor library was made with the immunoSEQ multiplex PCR assay. For TCR sequencing, RNA was extracted from every sample and reverse transcribed into cDNA to serve as template. TCRdb provides this immuneACCESS table in a form limited to in-frame rearrangements. Some clones are lacking; in checked studies, under half of them reflect an unresolved V gene, and why the rest are absent is not known. Here the sample has 100,000 to 130,000 clones; 65% to 85% occur a single time. The biggest ten clones account for under 25% of the sample. The sample's time point label, in plain terms: less than 25 weeks on oral tofacitinib. The treatment or condition label, read with the paper, signifies: oral pan-JAK inhibitor, 5-10 mg twice daily. The source material was CD8+ T cells sorted from blood, sampled at week 24, from a patient treated with tofacitinib. The receptors stem from a human donor with alopecia areata.

The rearrangement joins TRBV5-6 to TRBJ2-2, with TRBD2 identical over 9 bases. With 0 bases clipped from V and 6 bases from J, the junction kept 6 bases outside the gene matches. The CDR3 totals 16 residues. Germline V gene sequence: CDR1 SGHDT, CDR2 YYEEEE. The CDR3 DNA follows: TGTGCCAGCAGCTTGGTAGGCGGGGGGGCCGCCGGGGAGCTGTTTTTT. Translated, it gives CASSLVGGGAAGELFF.

This chain connects TRBV5-8 to TRBJ2-1; D is possibly TRBD2 (5 bases). This CDR3 comprises 12 residues. V lost 7 bases and J 10 bases, leaving 15 bases between the germline ends. In germline, CDR1 is SGHTS, CDR2 YDEGEE. CDR3 amino acids: CASFGPPGEQFF. As DNA, the CDR3 is TGTGCCAGCTTTGGGCCGCCGGGAGAGCAGTTCTTC.

This CDR3 is CASSQTSGGTTGELFF. The CDR3 DNA follows: TGCGCCAGCAGCCAAACTAGCGGGGGGACCACCGGGGAGCTGTTTTTT. This chain uses TRBV4-1 with TRBJ2-2, with TRBD2 identical over 12 bases. Looked up from germline, CDR1 is MGHRA and CDR2 is YSYEKL. Trimming took 2 bases from V and 4 from J; bases not matched to a gene: 2. CDR3 length: 16 amino acids.

The chain links TRBV10-2 to TRBJ2-7; D is possibly TRBD2 (6 bases). V lost 8 bases to trimming and J lost 0 bases, with 11 bases between them. The CDR3 runs to 13 residues. From germline, CDR1 is WSHSY and CDR2 SAAADI. The CDR3 bases are TGCGCCAGCTCTCTGACTAGCTCCTACGAGCAGTACTTC. Translated: CASSLTSSYEQYF.

The chain employs TRBV7-9 and TRBJ1-1; TRBD1 is a possible D gene (6 bases). The CDR3 is 16 residues long. Per germline, CDR1 SEHNR and CDR2 FQNEAQ (reference sequence). V gave up 7 bases and J gave up 1 base, with 19 bases separating them. The CDR3, as DNA: TGTGCCAGCACCCCTCGGGTCCAGGGGAGGAACACTGAAGCTTTCTTT. Translating it yields CASTPRVQGRNTEAFF.

This clone occurred once. This rearrangement joins TRBV7-9 to TRBJ2-2; weak D call: TRBD1 (6 bases). Germline-derived CDR1 and CDR2 are SEHNR and FQNEAQ (reference sequence). The V gene lost 1 base and the J gene lost 2 bases, with 17 bases spanning the gap. The CDR3 sequence is 18 residues long. DNA for the CDR3: TGTGCCAGCAGCTTAGTTCCCCTGGACAGAATCAACACCGGGGAGCTGTTTTTT. Its translation is CASSLVPLDRINTGELFF. Looking up the rest from reference TRBV7-9 and TRBJ2-2 gives the full variable domain: DTGVSQNPRHKITKRGQNVTFRCDPISEHNRLYWYRQTLGQGPEFLTYFQNEAQLEKSRLLSDRFSAERPKGSFSTLEIQRTEQGDSAMYLCASSLVPLDRINTGELFFGEGSRLTVL.

This clone was seen once. The genes are TRBV4-1 and TRBJ2-3; 8 bases are a match to TRBD2. J lost 0 bases, V lost 5 bases, and 13 bases had no gene match. This CDR3 region has 18 residues. Germline CDR1 MGHRA, CDR2 YSYEKL. The CDR3 DNA sequence: TGCGCCAGCAGCTCTGAAATAGGACTAGCCGTAAGCACAGATACGCAGTATTTT. Translation gives CASSSEIGLAVSTDTQYF.

The V call is TRBV27, the J call TRBJ2-7, with D possibly being TRBD1 (5 bases). Germline V gene sequence: CDR1 MNHEY, CDR2 SMNVEV (reference sequence). Deletions cut 6 bases from V and 2 bases from J, with 14 bases between. The CDR3 covers 14 residues. The CDR3 here is CASSPAGHTYEQYF. The CDR3 DNA follows: TGTGCCAGCAGCCCCGCAGGGCATACCTACGAGCAGTACTTC.

The chain links TRBV4-1 to TRBJ1-4; D is perhaps TRBD1 (5 bases). Trimming took off 1 base at V and 3 bases at J, with 18 bases between the two ends. CDR1 and CDR2 (germline): MGHRA, YSYEKL. The CDR3 has 18 amino acids. The CDR3 nucleotides are TGCGCCAGCAGCCAAGCTTTGGGCCCCGGGGGACCTAATGAAAAACTGTTTTTT. This encodes CASSQALGPGGPNEKLFF.

The CDR3, as DNA: TGCGCCAGCAGCCCCAAAGTAGCGGGGGAAGGCACAGATACGCAGTATTTT. Translated: CASSPKVAGEGTDTQYF. This chain uses TRBV5-1 with TRBJ2-3; TRBD2 aligns across 9 bases. After removal of 4 bases from V and 1 base from J, the junction contained 10 bases not matched to a gene. The CDR3 runs 17 residues. Germline CDR1 SGHRS, CDR2 YFSETQ.

The rearrangement uses TRBV12-5 and TRBJ2-7; D not resolved. Per germline, CDR1 LGHNT and CDR2 FRNRAP. This CDR3 comprises 17 residues. With 4 bases removed from V and 0 bases from J, the gap between germline ends came to 19 bases. CDR3 amino acids: CASGWILNTLSSYEQYF. The CDR3 DNA is TGTGCTAGTGGTTGGATTTTAAACACACTTAGCTCCTACGAGCAGTACTTC. The whole variable domain, filled in from reference TRBV12-5 and TRBJ2-7, reads DARVTQTPRHKVTEMGQEVTMRCQPILGHNTVFWYRQTMMQGLELLAYFRNRAPLDDSGMPKDRFSAEMPDATLATLKIQPSEPRDSAVYFCASGWILNTLSSYEQYFGPGTRLTVT.

The chain uses TRBV7-9 and TRBJ2-7; no clear D. V lost 3 bases and J 5 bases, leaving 5 bases between the germline ends. The CDR3 runs to 11 residues. The germline V gene encodes CDR1 SEHNR and CDR2 FQNEAQ (reference sequence). The CDR3 sequence: CASSFVHEQYF. Written as DNA, the CDR3 is TGTGCCAGCAGCTTCGTTCACGAGCAGTACTTC. The full variable domain, its missing parts supplied by reference TRBV7-9 and TRBJ2-7, is DTGVSQNPRHKITKRGQNVTFRCDPISEHNRLYWYRQTLGQGPEFLTYFQNEAQLEKSRLLSDRFSAERPKGSFSTLEIQRTEQGDSAMYLCASSFVHEQYFGPGTRLTVT.

The chain is built from TRBV4-2 and TRBJ2-3; D is perhaps TRBD1 or TRBD2 (6 bases each). The CDR3 contains 16 residues. Trimming left V 4 bases short and J 4 bases short, with 18 bases between. CDR1 LGHNA and CDR2 YNFKEQ come from the germline V gene. The CDR3 DNA is TGTGCCAGCAGCCTGAACAGGGACTTCGGGGCAGATACGCAGTATTTT. The encoded protein is CASSLNRDFGADTQYF.

The CDR3 sequence is CASTTLIGGGETQYF. In DNA, the CDR3 is TGTGCCAGCACCACCCTTATCGGCGGCGGGGAGACCCAGTACTTC. This chain links TRBV7-2 with TRBJ2-5; a weak D match, TRBD2 (5 bases). V lost 7 bases, J lost 5 bases, and 20 bases lay in between. Germline CDR1 SGHTA, CDR2 FQGNSA. CDR3 length: 15 amino acids.

The V and J genes are TRBV7-9 and TRBJ2-1; the D is unclear. Trimming removed 0 bases at V and 1 base at J, with 7 bases between. The CDR3 sequence is 15 residues long. CDR1 SEHNR and CDR2 FQNEAQ come from the germline V gene (reference sequence). The DNA for the CDR3 is TGTGCCAGCAGCTTAGCGGGGATATCCTACAATGAGCAGTTCTTC. Its protein product is CASSLAGISYNEQFF.